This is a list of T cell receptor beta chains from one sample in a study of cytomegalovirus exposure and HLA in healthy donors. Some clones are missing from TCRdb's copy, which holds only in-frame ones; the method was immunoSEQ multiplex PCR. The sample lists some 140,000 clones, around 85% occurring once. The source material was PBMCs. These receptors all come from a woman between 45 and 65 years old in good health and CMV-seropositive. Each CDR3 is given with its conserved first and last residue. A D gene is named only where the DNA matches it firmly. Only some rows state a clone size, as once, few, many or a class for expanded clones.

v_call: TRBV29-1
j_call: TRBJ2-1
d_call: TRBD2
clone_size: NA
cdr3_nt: TGCAGCGTTGCTTTGCGGGGGGGCTCGGGTGAGCAGTTCTTC
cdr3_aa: CSVALRGGSGEQFF

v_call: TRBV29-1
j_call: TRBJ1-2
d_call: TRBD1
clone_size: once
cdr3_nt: TGCAGCGTCCACTCCGGGACAGGGGGCCTTGGCTACACCTTC
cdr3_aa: CSVHSGTGGLGYTF

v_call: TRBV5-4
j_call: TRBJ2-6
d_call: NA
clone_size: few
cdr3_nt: TGTGCCAGCAGCGCCCCGGGACACCACTCTGGGGCCAACGTCCTGACTTTC
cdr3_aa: CASSAPGHHSGANVLTF

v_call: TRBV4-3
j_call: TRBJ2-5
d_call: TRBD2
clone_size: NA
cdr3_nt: TGCGCCAGCAGCCTCGGACTAGCGGGGGACCAAGAGACCCAGTACTTC
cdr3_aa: CASSLGLAGDQETQYF

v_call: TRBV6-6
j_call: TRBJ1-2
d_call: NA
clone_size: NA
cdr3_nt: TGTGCCAGCAGTGAGACAGGCCCCCCCCGAGGCTACACCTTC
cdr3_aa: CASSETGPPRGYTF

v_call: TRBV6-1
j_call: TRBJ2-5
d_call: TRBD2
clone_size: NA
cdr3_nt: TGTGCCGGCAACCTCGGGGTTCCCGGGAGGGAGACCCAGTACTTC
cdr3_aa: CAGNLGVPGRETQYF

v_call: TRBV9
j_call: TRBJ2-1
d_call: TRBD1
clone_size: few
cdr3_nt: TGTGCCAGCAGCGTGGGACAGGGGGCCGAAAATGAGCAGTTCTTC
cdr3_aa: CASSVGQGAENEQFF

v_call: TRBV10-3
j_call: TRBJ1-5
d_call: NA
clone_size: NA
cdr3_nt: TGTGCCATCAGTGAGTCGAGGGATTACGAGCCCCAGCATTTT
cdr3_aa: CAISESRDYEPQHF

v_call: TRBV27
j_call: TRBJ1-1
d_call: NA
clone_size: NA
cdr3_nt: TGTGCCAGCAGTTTAACAGAGAACACTGAAGCTTTCTTT
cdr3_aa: CASSLTENTEAFF

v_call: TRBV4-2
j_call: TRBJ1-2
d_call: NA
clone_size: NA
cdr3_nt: TGTGCCAGCAGCCAAGCCGACAAACAGGTCTATGGCTACACCTTC
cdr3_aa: CASSQADKQVYGYTF

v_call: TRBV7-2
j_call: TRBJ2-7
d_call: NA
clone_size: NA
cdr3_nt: TGTGCCAGCAGCTTAGCGGGTCAGGGGAGCTCCTACGAGCAGTACTTC
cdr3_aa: CASSLAGQGSSYEQYF

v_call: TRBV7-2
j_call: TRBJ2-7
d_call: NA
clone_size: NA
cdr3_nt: TGTGGGCGGGTCTACGAGCAGTACTTC
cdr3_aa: CGRVYEQYF

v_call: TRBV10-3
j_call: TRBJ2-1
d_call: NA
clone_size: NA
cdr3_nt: TGTGCCATCAGTGAGGCAGGGGCCCCGAAGCAGTTCTTC
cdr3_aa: CAISEAGAPKQFF

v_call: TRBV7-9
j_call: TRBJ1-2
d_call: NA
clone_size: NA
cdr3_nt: TGTGCCAGCAGCCCCGGCAGGGGCTCATATGGCTACACCTTC
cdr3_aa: CASSPGRGSYGYTF

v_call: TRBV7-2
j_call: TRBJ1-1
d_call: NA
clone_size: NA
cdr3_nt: TGTGCCAGCAGCCCTAGCACGGGAGCTTTCTTT
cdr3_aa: CASSPSTGAFF

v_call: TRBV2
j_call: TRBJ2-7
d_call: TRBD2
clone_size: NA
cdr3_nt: TGTGCCAGCAGGCCGGATAGCGGGGGGACCTACGAGCAGTACTTC
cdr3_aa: CASRPDSGGTYEQYF

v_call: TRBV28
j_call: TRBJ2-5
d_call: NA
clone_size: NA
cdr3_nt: TGTGCCAGCAGTTTTCTGGCCTCACAGACCCAGTACTTC
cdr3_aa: CASSFLASQTQYF

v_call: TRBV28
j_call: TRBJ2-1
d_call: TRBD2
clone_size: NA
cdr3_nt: TGTGCCAGCCTACTAGCGGGGGGGTACAATGAGCAGTTCTTC
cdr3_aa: CASLLAGGYNEQFF

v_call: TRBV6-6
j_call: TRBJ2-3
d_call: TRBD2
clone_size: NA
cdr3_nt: TGTGCCAGCAGCATACTAGCGGGGGTATTAGATACGCAGTATTTT
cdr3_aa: CASSILAGVLDTQYF

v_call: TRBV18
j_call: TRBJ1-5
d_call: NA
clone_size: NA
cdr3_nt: TGTGCCAGCTCACCCCTCCCGGGACACCTTTATCAGCCCCAGCATTTT
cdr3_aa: CASSPLPGHLYQPQHF

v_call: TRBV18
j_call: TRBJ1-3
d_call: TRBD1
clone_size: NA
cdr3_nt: TGTGCCAGCTCAGAGTATGGGACAGCCTCTGGAAACACCATATATTTT
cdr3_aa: CASSEYGTASGNTIYF

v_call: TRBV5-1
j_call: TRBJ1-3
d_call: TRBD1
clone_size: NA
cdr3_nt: TGCGCCAGCAGCTTGGCTACAGGGGGCGCGGGAAACACCATATATTTT
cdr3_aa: CASSLATGGAGNTIYF

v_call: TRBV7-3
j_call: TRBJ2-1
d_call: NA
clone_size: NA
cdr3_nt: TGTGCCAGCAGCTTAATGCGCACTGACAATGAGCAGTTCTTC
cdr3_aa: CASSLMRTDNEQFF

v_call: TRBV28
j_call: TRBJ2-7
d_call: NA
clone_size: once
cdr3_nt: TGTGCCGGCGAGGACGAGCAGTACTTC
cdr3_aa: CAGEDEQYF

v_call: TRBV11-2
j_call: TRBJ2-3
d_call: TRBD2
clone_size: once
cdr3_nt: TGTGCCAGCAGCACCCCCAACGGGCTAGCGGTAAGGGAAGATACGCAGTATTTT
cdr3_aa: CASSTPNGLAVREDTQYF

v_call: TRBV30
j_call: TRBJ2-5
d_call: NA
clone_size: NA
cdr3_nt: TGTGCCTGGAGTGTACGTGCAGGCTTGGAGACCCAGTACTTC
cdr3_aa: CAWSVRAGLETQYF

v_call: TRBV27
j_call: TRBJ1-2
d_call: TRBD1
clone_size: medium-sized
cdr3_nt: TGTGCCAGCAGTTTGCGGACAGGGGGAAGGTATGGCTACACCTTC
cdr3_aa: CASSLRTGGRYGYTF

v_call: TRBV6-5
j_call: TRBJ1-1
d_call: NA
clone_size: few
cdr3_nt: TGTGCCAGCAGTTACTCCGGCGGGGAGGGCACTGAAGCTTTCTTT
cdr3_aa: CASSYSGGEGTEAFF

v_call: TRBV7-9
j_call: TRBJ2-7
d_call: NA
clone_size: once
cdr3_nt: TGTGCCAGCAGCTCCCCTACCCACTCCTACGAGCAGTACTTC
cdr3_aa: CASSSPTHSYEQYF

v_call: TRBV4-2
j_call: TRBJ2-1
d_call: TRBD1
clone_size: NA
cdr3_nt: TGTGCCAGCAGTGATGGACAGGGGGTAACGGAGCAGTTCTTC
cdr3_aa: CASSDGQGVTEQFF

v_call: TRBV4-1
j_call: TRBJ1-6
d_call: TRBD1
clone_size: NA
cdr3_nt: TGCGCCAGCAGCCAAGACCGACAGGGGGCTCCTTCACCCCTCCACTTT
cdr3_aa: CASSQDRQGAPSPLHF

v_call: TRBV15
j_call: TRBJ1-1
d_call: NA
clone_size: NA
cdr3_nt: TGTGCCACCAGCAGAGTGTTGGGGGCCACTGAAGCTTTCTTT
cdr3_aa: CATSRVLGATEAFF

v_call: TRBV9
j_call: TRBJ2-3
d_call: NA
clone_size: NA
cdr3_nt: TGTGCCAGCAGCGTAGGACTATTCCCCAGTGATACGCAGTATTTT
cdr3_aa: CASSVGLFPSDTQYF

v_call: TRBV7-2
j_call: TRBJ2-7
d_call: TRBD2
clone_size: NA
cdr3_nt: TGTGCCAGCAGCTCGACTAGCGGGGGACCATACGAGCAGTACTTC
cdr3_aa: CASSSTSGGPYEQYF

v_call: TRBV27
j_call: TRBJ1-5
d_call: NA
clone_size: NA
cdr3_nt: TGTGCCAGCAGTTTGTGGGGGGGCGGTCAGCCCCAGCATTTT
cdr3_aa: CASSLWGGGQPQHF

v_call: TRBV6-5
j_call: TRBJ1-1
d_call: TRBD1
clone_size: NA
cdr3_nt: TGTGCCAGCAGTTATGGACAGGGGGTCACTGAAGCTTTCTTT
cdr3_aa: CASSYGQGVTEAFF

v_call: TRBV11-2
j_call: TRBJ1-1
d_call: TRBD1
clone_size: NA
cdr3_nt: TGTGCCAGCAGCGGGCGAGACAGGGAGAACACTGAAGCTTTCTTT
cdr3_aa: CASSGRDRENTEAFF

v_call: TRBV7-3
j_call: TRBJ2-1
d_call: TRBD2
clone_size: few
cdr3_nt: TGTGCCAGCAGCCCTGGTCTAGCGGTTGACAATGAGCAGTTCTTC
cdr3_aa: CASSPGLAVDNEQFF

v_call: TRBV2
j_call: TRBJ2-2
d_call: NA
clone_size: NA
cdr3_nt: TGTGCCAGCAGTGGAGACAGCACCGGGGAGCTGTTTTTT
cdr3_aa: CASSGDSTGELFF

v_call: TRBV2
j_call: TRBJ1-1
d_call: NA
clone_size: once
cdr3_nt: TGTGCCAGCAGTGATCAGGATCGGGGAAGAACTGAAGCTTTCTTT
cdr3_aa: CASSDQDRGRTEAFF

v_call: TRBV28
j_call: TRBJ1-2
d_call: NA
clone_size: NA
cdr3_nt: TGTGCCAGCAGTCCGGTCCGGGACACCGCTAACTATGGCTACACCTTC
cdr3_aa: CASSPVRDTANYGYTF

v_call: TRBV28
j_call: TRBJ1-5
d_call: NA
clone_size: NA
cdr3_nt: TGTGCCAGCAGTGGGACTTTCAATCAGCCCCAGCATTTT
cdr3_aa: CASSGTFNQPQHF

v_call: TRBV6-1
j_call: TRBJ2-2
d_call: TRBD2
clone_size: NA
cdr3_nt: TGTGCCAGCAGTGAAGGCCAGCGGGGGGGGCACGGGGAGCTGTTTTTT
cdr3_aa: CASSEGQRGGHGELFF

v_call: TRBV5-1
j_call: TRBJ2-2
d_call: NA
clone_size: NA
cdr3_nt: TGCGCCAGCAGCGTTATTTCCAGCGGGGAGCTGTTTTTT
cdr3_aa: CASSVISSGELFF

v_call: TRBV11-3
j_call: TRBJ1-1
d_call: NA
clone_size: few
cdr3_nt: TGTGCCAGCAGCGTCGGGGTTGAGGAGAACGCTTTCTTT
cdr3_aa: CASSVGVEENAFF

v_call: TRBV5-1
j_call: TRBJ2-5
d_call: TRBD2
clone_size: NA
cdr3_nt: TGCGCCAGCAGCCGGGGGGGGCCAGAGACCCAGTACTTC
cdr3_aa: CASSRGGPETQYF

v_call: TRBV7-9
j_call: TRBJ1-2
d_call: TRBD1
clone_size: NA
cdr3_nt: TGTGCCAGCGGACAGGACTATGGCTACACCTTC
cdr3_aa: CASGQDYGYTF

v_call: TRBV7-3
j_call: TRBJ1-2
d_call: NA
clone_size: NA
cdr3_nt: TGTGCCAGCAGCCCATCCTCTCCCACTGTTTCTAACTATGGCTACACCTTC
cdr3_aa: CASSPSSPTVSNYGYTF